The T cell receptor (beta chain) under discussion was sequenced for a study of blood T cell repertoires in COVID-19. Whole-study context: Researchers got acute and convalescent COVID-19 samples from the United States, Italy and Spain. PBMCs, B-cell-depleted T cells, or T cells were the source of the cDNA or gDNA that made up the material.

Study processing details: Using reference gene primer amplification, nucleated cell counts were estimated. Some clones are missing from TCRdb's copy, which holds only in-frame ones; the method was immunoSEQ multiplex PCR. That table gives V, J and clone size, and the DNA gave D and trimming. The sample carries some 220,000 clones, nearly 90% recorded once. V was pared by 5 bases and J by 5 bases, with 19 bases between. Germline V lookup: CDR1 SGHNT, CDR2 YYREEE (reference sequence). The CDR3 is made up of 15 amino acids. Sequenced input: peripheral blood. This sequence joins TRBV5-4 and TRBJ2-5; perhaps TRBD2 as D (6 bases). The receptor was derived from a woman aged 18-29 years who had recovered from COVID-19. The CDR3 DNA reads TGTGCCAGCAGGAACGGGACTCCTAAGGGGGAGACCCAGTACTTC. Protein sequence: CASRNGTPKGETQYF.